Sequencing of this TCR beta chain was carried out in a study of blood T cell repertoires in COVID-19. Unmatched junction bases numbered 3, after V lost 4 bases and J lost 2 bases. This CDR3 has 14 residues. Germline CDR1 is SGHVS and CDR2 is FQNEAQ. This table comes from immunoSEQ multiplex PCR, and its TCRdb copy is limited to in-frame clones, with some not included. Of about 99,000 clones detected, about 91% appear once; the ten largest clones hold about 3%. The V and J genes are TRBV7-8 and TRBJ2-7; 9 bases match TRBD1. The clonotype originates from a human donor in a cohort sampled during active COVID-19. The specimen sequenced was peripheral blood. Written as DNA, the CDR3 is TGTGCCAGCAGCTCGGACAGGGGAGCCTACGAGCAGTACTTC. It codes for CASSSDRGAYEQYF.